Presented here are 8 T cell receptor beta chains from one specimen sequenced in a study of T cell responses to AZD1222 COVID-19 vaccine. Assay: immunoSEQ multiplex PCR; the TCRdb copy retains only in-frame clones and omits some. The table has 100,000 to 150,000 clones, approximately 91% seen once; the top ten hold around 1%. Sequenced here: peripheral blood, sampled 28 days after the second AZD1222 dose. The receptor set was obtained from an adult who received the AZD1222 COVID-19 vaccine.

In its sample, this clone was seen once. V gene TRBV19 combines with J gene TRBJ1-1; D not certain. The germline V and J ends were trimmed by 5 bases and 11 bases, with 24 bases remaining between them. CDR1 is LNHDA and CDR2 is SQIVND in the germline V gene (reference sequence). The CDR3 contains 15 residues. CDR3 bases: TGTGCCAGTAGTCGTTCAGTGAAGAGCTCTGCTAACGCTTTCTTT. It is translated as CASSRSVKSSANAFF.

The chain joins TRBV24-1 to TRBJ1-5; no reliable D call. The CDR3 consists of 15 residues. Germline V gene lookup returns CDR1 KGHDR and CDR2 SFDVKD. Trimming left V 3 bases short and J 2 bases short, with 10 bases between. CDR3 sequence: CATSDDRTGNQPQHF. The DNA of the CDR3 is TGTGCCACCAGTGATGATCGAACGGGCAATCAGCCCCAGCATTTT.

The gene calls are TRBV11-2 and TRBJ2-3, with TRBD1 matching over 9 bases. Germline V gene lookup returns CDR1 SGHAT and CDR2 FQNNGV. CDR3 length: 17 amino acids. The J segment lost 4 bases and the V segment lost 1 base, leaving 9 bases of the junction unmatched. CDR3 region: CASSLGQYRGLSDTQYF. The CDR3 nucleotides read TGTGCCAGCAGCTTAGGCCAATACAGGGGGCTCTCAGATACGCAGTATTTT.

The V gene is TRBV7-8, the J gene TRBJ2-6; 7 bases align to TRBD1. The CDR3 loop spans 18 amino acids. Unmatched junction bases numbered 10, after V lost 5 bases and J lost 0 bases. CDR1 SGHVS and CDR2 FQNEAQ come from the germline V gene. The CDR3 nucleotides read TGTGCCAGCAGCACCCGGACAGGCAAGACCTCTGGGGCCAACGTCCTGACTTTC. Translated, it gives CASSTRTGKTSGANVLTF.

The V call is TRBV18, the J call TRBJ2-5; no reliable D call. The CDR3 runs 11 residues. V dropped 6 bases and J dropped 6 bases, with 8 bases sitting between them. Germline V lookup: CDR1 KGHSH, CDR2 LQKENI. The CDR3 nucleotides are TGTGCCAGCTCCGCTTCCCAGACCCAGTACTTC. Translating gives CASSASQTQYF.

The chain uses TRBV19 and TRBJ1-1, with 8 nucleotides matching TRBD1. V shed 5 bases, J shed 1 base, and the junction held 6 bases outside the gene matches. CDR1 is LNHDA, CDR2 SQIVND, per germline (reference sequence). The CDR3 has 15 amino acids. Written as DNA, the CDR3 is TGTGCCAGTAGTTTCCAGGGGGCGCGGAACACTGAAGCTTTCTTT. It specifies CASSFQGARNTEAFF. Based on the CDR3 plus reference TRBV19 and TRBJ1-1, the full variable domain is DGGITQSPKYLFRKEGQNVTLSCEQNLNHDAMYWYRQDPGQGLRLIYYSQIVNDFQKGDIAEGYSVSREKKESFPLTVTSAQKNPTAFYLCASSFQGARNTEAFFGQGTRLTVV.

The chain recombines TRBV4-2 with TRBJ2-3; no firm D call. Trimming removed 6 bases at V and 4 bases at J, with 8 bases between. Germline assignment: CDR1 LGHNA and CDR2 YNFKEQ. CDR3 size: 12 residues. CDR3 amino acids: CASSRIPDTQYF. The CDR3 nucleotides are TGTGCCAGCAGTCGTATCCCAGATACGCAGTATTTT.

The V call is TRBV29-1, the J call TRBJ1-1; D not certain. Per germline, CDR1 SQVTM and CDR2 ANQGSEA. This CDR3 has 11 residues. Trimming removed 4 bases from V and 1 base from J, with 4 bases in between. The CDR3 reads CSVGRNTEAFF. The CDR3 nucleotides are TGCAGCGTTGGGAGGAACACTGAAGCTTTCTTT. The entire variable domain, with the rest obtained from reference TRBV29-1 and TRBJ1-1, is as follows: SAVISQKPSRDICQRGTSLTIQCQVDSQVTMMFWYRQQPGQSLTLIATANQGSEATYESGFVIDKFPISRPNLTFSTLTVSNMSPEDSSIYLCSVGRNTEAFFGQGTRLTVV.